A selection of T cell receptor beta chains follows, all from one sample in a study of blood T cell repertoires in COVID-19. The repertoire was sequenced with immunoSEQ multiplex PCR; TCRdb's copy has only in-frame clones and lacks some. Of 130,000 or so clones listed, more than 75% are singletons. The sequencing sample was made of peripheral blood. These receptors came from a man aged 45-65 years with acute or convalescent COVID-19. The conserved cysteine and the conserved F or W are not part of the CDR3 here.

V gene	CDR3 protein
TRBV9	ASGREITDTQY
TRBV4-2	ASSQESRHRNTGELF
TRBV6-5	ASRLQGGGAAF
TRBV7-8	ASSTLTSENHNEQF
TRBV3-1/TRBV3-2	ASSDRGRYGYT
TRBV3-1/TRBV3-2	ASSPRTGGLNTEAF
TRBV5-1	ASSSLAGGPGYNEQF
TRBV12-1	ASSLANLPGLDEQY
TRBV5-1	ASSLSAGGPSDSIR
TRBV19	ASSPGAQGAETQY
TRBV15	ATRGRVNPGELF
TRBV6-2/TRBV6-3	ASSYGGSRGEQY
TRBV29-1	SVVSTGNTEAF
TRBV5-1	ASSSGLAGINEQF
TRBV6-5	ASSFIGRGLSYEQY
TRBV11-3	ASSQRTGGSTDTQY
TRBV4-1	ASSQDHRQGAGMETQY
TRBV3-1/TRBV3-2	ASSQVPTGQETQY
TRBV5-4	ASSFGGKQGNEQY
TRBV7-2	ASSLAPGTGDSPLH
TRBV10-2	AISGSWEAGELF
TRBV4-1	ASSQLPSNEKLF
TRBV7-2	ASSLYASGTYNEQF
TRBV5-1	ASSLAEATEAF
TRBV30	AWSIRLAFGPDTQY
TRBV2	ASSPPAEETQY
TRBV18	ASSPFWGVDQNYGYT
TRBV27	ASSLADRGYNQPQH
TRBV6-6	ASSRQGSTEAF
TRBV10-2	ASSDGDRGLWTDGYT
TRBV3-1/TRBV3-2	ASSRGGTEAF
TRBV2	ASVRLGADNSPLH
TRBV4-1	ASSQEEFQPQH
TRBV3-1/TRBV3-2	ASSQQGGYEQY
TRBV27	ASSLVGSGNYEQY
TRBV18	ASSWGPYEQY
TRBV10-2	ASSGEIAVYNEQF
TRBV3-1/TRBV3-2	ASKIGSGTGELF